This T cell receptor (beta chain) emerged from a study of blood T cell repertoires in COVID-19. TCRdb's copy holds only in-frame clones and misses some; the assay was immunoSEQ multiplex PCR. The table lists 400,000 or so clones, around 87% of them singletons. With 4 bases clipped from V and 5 bases from J, the junction kept 12 bases outside the gene matches. The CDR3 has 16 residues. Germline CDR1 and CDR2: SGHTA and FQGNSA. Sample: peripheral blood. The J gene is TRBJ2-5, the V gene TRBV7-2, with TRBD2 matching 8 bases. The origin of this receptor is a human donor in a cohort sampled during active COVID-19. The CDR3 protein is CASSSPRAGGTETQYF. The CDR3 DNA is TGTGCCAGCAGCTCCCCCAGGGCGGGGGGTACGGAGACCCAGTACTTC.